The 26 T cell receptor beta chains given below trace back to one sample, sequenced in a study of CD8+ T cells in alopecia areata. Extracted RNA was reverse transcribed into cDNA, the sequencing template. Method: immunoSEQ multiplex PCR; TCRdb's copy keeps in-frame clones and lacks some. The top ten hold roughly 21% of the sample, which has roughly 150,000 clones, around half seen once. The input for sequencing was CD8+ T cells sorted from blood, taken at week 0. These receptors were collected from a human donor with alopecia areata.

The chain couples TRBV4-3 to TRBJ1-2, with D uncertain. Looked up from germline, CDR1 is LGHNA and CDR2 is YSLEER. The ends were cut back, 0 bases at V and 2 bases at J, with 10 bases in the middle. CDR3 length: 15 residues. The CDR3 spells CASSQDREGNYGYTF. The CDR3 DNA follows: TGCGCCAGCAGCCAAGATCGCGAAGGGAACTATGGCTACACCTTC.

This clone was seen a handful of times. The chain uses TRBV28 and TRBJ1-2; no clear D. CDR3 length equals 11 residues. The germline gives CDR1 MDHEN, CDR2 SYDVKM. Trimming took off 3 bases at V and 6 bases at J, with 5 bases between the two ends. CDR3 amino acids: CASSFGDGYTF. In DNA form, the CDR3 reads TGTGCCAGCAGTTTCGGAGATGGCTACACCTTC.

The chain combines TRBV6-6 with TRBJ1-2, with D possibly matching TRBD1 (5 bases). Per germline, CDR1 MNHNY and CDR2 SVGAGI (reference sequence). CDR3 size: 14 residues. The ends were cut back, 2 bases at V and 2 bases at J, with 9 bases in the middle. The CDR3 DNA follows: TGTGCCAGCAGTTACAGGCAGGGCAACTATGGCTACACCTTC. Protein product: CASSYRQGNYGYTF.

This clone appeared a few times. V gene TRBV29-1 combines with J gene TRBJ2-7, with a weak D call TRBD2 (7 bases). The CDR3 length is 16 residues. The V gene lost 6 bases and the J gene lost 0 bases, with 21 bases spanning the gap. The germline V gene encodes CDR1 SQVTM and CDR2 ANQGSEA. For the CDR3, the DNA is TGCAGCGTCCGGGGGTTGCGGGGGCGACCCTCCTACGAGCAGTACTTC. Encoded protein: CSVRGLRGRPSYEQYF.

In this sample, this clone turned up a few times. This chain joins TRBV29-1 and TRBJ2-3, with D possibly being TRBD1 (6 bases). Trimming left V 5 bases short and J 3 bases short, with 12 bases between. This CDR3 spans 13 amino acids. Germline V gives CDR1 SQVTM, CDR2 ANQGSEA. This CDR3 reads CSVIQGFTDTQYF. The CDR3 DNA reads TGCAGCGTTATACAGGGATTTACAGATACGCAGTATTTT.

DNA of the CDR3: TGTGCCAGCAGCTTGGGGACAGAGTACGAGCAGTACTTC. This translates into CASSLGTEYEQYF. The chain carries TRBV11-3 and TRBJ2-7; TRBD1 matches 7 bases. The CDR3 covers 13 residues. Germline CDR1 SGHNT, CDR2 YENEEA. V trimming: 3 bases; J trimming: 4 bases; junction bases outside the gene matches: 3.

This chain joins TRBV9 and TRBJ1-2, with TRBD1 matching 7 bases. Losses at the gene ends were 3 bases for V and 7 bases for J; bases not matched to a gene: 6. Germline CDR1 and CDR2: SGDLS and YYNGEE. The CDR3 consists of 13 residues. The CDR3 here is CASSASTGSGYTF. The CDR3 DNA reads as TGTGCCAGCAGCGCCTCGACAGGGTCTGGCTACACCTTC.

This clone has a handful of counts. The CDR3 nucleotides read TGTGCCTCCCGGAGAGGCGGGAGCTCCTACAATGAGCAGTTCTTC. Protein sequence: CASRRGGSSYNEQFF. The chain has TRBV30 and TRBJ2-1; 7 positions match TRBD2. This CDR3 comprises 15 residues. Trimming removed 7 bases from V and 0 bases from J; junction bases left unmatched: 9. Per germline, CDR1 GTSNPN and CDR2 SVGIG (reference sequence).

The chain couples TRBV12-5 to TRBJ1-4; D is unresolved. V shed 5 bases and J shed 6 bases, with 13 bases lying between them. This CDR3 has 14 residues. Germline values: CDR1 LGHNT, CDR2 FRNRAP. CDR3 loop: CASGPGTGYEKLFF. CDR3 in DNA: TGTGCTAGTGGTCCCGGCACGGGGTATGAAAAACTGTTTTTT.

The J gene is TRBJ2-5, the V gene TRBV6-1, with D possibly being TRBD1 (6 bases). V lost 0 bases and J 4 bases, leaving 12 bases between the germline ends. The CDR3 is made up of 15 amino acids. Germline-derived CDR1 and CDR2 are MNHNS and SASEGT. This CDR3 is CASSEALDRRETQYF. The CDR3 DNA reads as TGTGCCAGCAGTGAAGCGTTAGACAGGCGAGAGACCCAGTACTTC.

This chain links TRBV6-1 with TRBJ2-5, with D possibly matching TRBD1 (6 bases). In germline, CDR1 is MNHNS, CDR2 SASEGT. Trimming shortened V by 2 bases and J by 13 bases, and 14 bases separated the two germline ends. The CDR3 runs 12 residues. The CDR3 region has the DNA TGTGCCAGCAGTGAAATACGAGGGGACACGTACTTC. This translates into CASSEIRGDTYF.

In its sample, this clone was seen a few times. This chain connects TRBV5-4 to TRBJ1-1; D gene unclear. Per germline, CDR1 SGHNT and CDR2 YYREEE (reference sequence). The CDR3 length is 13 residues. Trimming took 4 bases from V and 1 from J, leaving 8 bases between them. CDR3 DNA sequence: TGTGCCAGCAGCCCTAATAGGAACACTGAAGCTTTCTTT. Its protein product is CASSPNRNTEAFF.

The CDR3 nucleotides read TGTGCCTGGAGTAATCCGGGACAGGGGAGGGAGCAGTACTTC. Residues: CAWSNPGQGREQYF. The V gene is TRBV30, the J gene TRBJ2-7; 10 bases are shared with TRBD1. The CDR3 loop spans 14 amino acids. The germline V gene encodes CDR1 GTSNPN and CDR2 SVGIG (reference sequence). The V gene end was trimmed by 2 bases and the J gene end by 7 bases; junction bases not matched to a gene: 8.

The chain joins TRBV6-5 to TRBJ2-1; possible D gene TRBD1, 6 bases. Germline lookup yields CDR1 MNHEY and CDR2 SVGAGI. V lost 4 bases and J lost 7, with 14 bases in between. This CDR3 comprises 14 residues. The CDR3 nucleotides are TGTGCCAGCAGTTCTACAGGGTTCGGAAATGAGCAGTTCTTC. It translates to CASSSTGFGNEQFF.

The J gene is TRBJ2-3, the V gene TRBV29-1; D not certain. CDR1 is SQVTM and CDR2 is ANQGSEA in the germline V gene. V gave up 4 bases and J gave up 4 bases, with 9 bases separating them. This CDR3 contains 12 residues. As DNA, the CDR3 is TGCAGCGTTGTTCCTGTTCCAGATACGCAGTATTTT. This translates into CSVVPVPDTQYF.

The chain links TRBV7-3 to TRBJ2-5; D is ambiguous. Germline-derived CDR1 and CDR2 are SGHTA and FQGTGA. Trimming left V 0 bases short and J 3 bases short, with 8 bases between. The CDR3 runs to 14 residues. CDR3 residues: CASSLTAGKETQYF. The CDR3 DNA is TGTGCCAGCAGCTTAACGGCAGGAAAAGAGACCCAGTACTTC. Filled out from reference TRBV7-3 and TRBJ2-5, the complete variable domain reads GAGVSQTPSNKVTEKGKYVELRCDPISGHTALYWYRQSLGQGPEFLIYFQGTGAADDSGLPNDRFFAVRPEGSVSTLKIQRTERGDSAVYLCASSLTAGKETQYFGPGTRLLVL.

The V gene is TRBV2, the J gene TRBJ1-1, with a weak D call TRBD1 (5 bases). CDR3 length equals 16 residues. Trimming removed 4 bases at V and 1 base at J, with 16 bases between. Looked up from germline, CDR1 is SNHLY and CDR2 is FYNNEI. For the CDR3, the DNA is TGTGCCAGCAGTGTGCGGGAGGGGCGGACGAACACTGAAGCTTTCTTT. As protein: CASSVREGRTNTEAFF.

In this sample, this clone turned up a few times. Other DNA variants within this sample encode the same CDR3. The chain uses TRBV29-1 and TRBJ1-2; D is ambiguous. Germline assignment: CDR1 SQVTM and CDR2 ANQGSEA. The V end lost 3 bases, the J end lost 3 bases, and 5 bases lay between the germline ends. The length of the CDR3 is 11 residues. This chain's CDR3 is CSVDTDYGYTF. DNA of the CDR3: TGCAGCGTTGATACAGACTATGGCTACACCTTC.

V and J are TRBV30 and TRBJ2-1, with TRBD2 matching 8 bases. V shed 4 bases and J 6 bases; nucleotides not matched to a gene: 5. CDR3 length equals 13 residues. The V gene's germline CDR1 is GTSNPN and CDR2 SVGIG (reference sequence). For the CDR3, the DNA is TGTGCCTGGACACCGGGGGGGATCAATGAGCAGTTCTTC. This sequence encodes CAWTPGGINEQFF. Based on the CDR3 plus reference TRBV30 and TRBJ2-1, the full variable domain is SQTIHQWPATLVQPVGSPLSLECTVEGTSNPNLYWYRQAAGRGLQLLFYSVGIGQISSEVPQNLSASRPQDRQFILSSKKLLLSDSGFYLCAWTPGGINEQFFGPGTRLTVL.

The CDR3 spells CASSLGTGMNTEAFF. As DNA, the CDR3 is TGTGCCAGCAGCTTAGGTACAGGGATGAACACTGAAGCTTTCTTT. V is TRBV7-6 and J is TRBJ1-1; a possible D gene is TRBD1 (6 bases). The V end was cut by 1 base, the J end by 0 bases, with 9 bases between. The CDR3 runs to 15 residues. CDR1 and CDR2 (germline): SGHVS, FNYEAQ.

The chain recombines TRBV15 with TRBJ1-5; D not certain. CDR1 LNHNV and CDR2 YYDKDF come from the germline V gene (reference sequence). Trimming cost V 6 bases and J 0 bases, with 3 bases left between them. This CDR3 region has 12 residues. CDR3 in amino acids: CATSDSNQPQHF. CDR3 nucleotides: TGTGCCACCAGTGATAGCAATCAGCCCCAGCATTTT.

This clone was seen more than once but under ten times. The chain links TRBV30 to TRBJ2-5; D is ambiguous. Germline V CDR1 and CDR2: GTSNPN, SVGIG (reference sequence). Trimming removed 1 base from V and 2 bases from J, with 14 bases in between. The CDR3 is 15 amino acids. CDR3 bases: TGTGCCTGGAGTGACCCATGGGTGGCTCAAGAGACCCAGTACTTC. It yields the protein CAWSDPWVAQETQYF.

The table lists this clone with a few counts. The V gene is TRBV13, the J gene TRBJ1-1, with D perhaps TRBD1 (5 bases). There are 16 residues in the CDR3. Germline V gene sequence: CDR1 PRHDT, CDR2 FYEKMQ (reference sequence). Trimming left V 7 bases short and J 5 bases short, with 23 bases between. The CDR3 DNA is TGTGCCAGCACCTCCCTTAACACGGCAGGGTATACTGAAGCTTTCTTT. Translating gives CASTSLNTAGYTEAFF.

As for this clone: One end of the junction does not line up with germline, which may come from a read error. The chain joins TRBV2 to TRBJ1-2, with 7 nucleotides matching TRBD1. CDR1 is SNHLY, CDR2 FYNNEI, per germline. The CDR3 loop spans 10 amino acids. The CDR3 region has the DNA TGTGCCAGCAGTGACGACAGGGTTTTATTC. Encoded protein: CASSDDRVLF.

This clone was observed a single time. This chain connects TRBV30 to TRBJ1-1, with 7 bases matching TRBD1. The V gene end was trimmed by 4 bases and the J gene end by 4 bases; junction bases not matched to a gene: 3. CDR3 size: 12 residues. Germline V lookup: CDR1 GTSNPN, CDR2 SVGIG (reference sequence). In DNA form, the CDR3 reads TGTGCCTGGAATTACAGGGGCACTGAAGCTTTCTTT. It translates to CAWNYRGTEAFF.

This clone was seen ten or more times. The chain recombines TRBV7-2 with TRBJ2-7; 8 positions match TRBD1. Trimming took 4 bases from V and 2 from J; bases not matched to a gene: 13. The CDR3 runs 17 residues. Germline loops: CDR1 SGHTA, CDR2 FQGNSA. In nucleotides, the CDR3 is TGTGCCAGCAGCTCGTCAAGGGACAGGTCCACGACCTACGAGCAGTACTTC. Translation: CASSSSRDRSTTYEQYF.